This entry lists 14 T cell receptor beta chains sequenced from one sample in a study of blood T cell repertoires in COVID-19. Sequencing was performed with immunoSEQ multiplex PCR; in TCRdb, only in-frame clones are kept and a portion is missing. Found here are approximately 110,000 clones, about 91% of them singletons; the top ten hold about 0.9%. The sequenced material came from peripheral blood. The source is a woman between 50 and 59 years old with active or convalescent COVID-19.

V is TRBV3-1 (or the pseudogene TRBV3-2) and J is TRBJ2-2; 10 positions match TRBD2. CDR1 and CDR2 from the germline V gene are LGHDT and YNNKEL (reference sequence). V lost 7 bases, J lost 0 bases, and 23 bases stayed unmatched. The CDR3 sequence is 22 residues long. The CDR3 protein is CASTAGTSVGDDTRANTGELFF. CDR3 bases: TGTGCCAGCACGGCGGGGACTAGCGTAGGGGATGATACCCGGGCGAACACCGGGGAGCTGTTTTTT.

This sequence joins TRBV5-5 and TRBJ1-2; maybe TRBD1 (5 bases). The germline V gene has CDR1 SGHKS and CDR2 YYEKEE (reference sequence). V was clipped by 6 bases and J by 5 bases, with 32 bases between them. The CDR3 is 19 residues long. The CDR3 loop is CASNRGGQFEWGGLYGYTF. CDR3 coding DNA: TGTGCCAGCAATCGGGGAGGACAATTTGAGTGGGGAGGGCTATATGGCTACACCTTC.

The chain uses TRBV4-1 and TRBJ2-5; D is unclear. Trimming pared 1 base from V and 4 bases from J, leaving 7 bases between. In germline, CDR1 is MGHRA, CDR2 YSYEKL. The CDR3 runs 13 residues. This CDR3 reads CASSQGLAETQYF. The CDR3 DNA reads TGCGCCAGCAGCCAAGGCCTGGCAGAGACCCAGTACTTC.

The V call is TRBV6-5, the J call TRBJ1-3; tentatively, D is TRBD1 (6 bases). Looked up from germline, CDR1 is MNHEY and CDR2 is SVGAGI. The CDR3 contains 14 residues. Trimming pared 6 bases from V and 2 bases from J, leaving 11 bases between. The CDR3 region is CASRRTVTGNTIYF. The CDR3 nucleotides read TGTGCCAGCAGGAGGACAGTTACTGGAAACACCATATATTTT.

Here the CDR3 DNA reads TGTGCCACCAGCAGAGATGCGGGCCTCTATGGCTACACCTTC. Translation gives CATSRDAGLYGYTF. This chain connects TRBV15 to TRBJ1-2; D gene uncertain. The V gene's germline CDR1 is LNHNV and CDR2 YYDKDF (reference sequence). The V end lost 0 bases, the J end lost 4 bases, and 9 bases lay between the germline ends. The CDR3 sequence is 14 residues long.

The chain links TRBV7-6 to TRBJ2-5; 7 nucleotides agree with TRBD1. CDR1 is SGHVS and CDR2 is FNYEAQ in the germline V gene. Trimming took 5 bases from V and 2 from J; bases not matched to a gene: 8. This CDR3 contains 15 residues. CDR3 nucleotide sequence: TGTGCCAGCAGCCCCACAGGGGCTATACAAGAGACCCAGTACTTC. Protein product: CASSPTGAIQETQYF.

The chain combines TRBV21-1 with TRBJ2-5; the D segment call TRBD2 is taken from the table without a DNA check. TRBV21-1 counts as a pseudogene. The CDR3 is made up of 15 amino acids. As DNA, the CDR3 is TGTGCCAGCAGCACACAAACTAGCGGGAGAGAGACCCAGTACTTC. This gives the protein CASSTQTSGRETQYF.

The chain combines TRBV27 with TRBJ2-3, with 10 bases identical to TRBD2. The CDR3 spans 18 residues. Trimming took 2 bases from V and 2 from J; bases not matched to a gene: 10. CDR1 is MNHEY and CDR2 is SMNVEV in the germline V gene (reference sequence). The CDR3 DNA is TGTGCCAGCAGTTTAGAACTACTAGCGGGAAACCCCACAGATACGCAGTATTTT. This codes for CASSLELLAGNPTDTQYF.

The gene calls are TRBV12-3 or TRBV12-4 and TRBJ1-2, with 10 bases lining up with TRBD1. CDR3 size: 13 residues. The junction had 4 bases not matched to a gene; V was cut back by 5 bases and J by 7 bases. CDR3 in amino acids: CASSTGTGVGYTF. The CDR3 nucleotides read TGTGCCAGCAGTACGGGGACAGGGGTTGGCTACACCTTC.

This chain uses TRBV28 with TRBJ2-1; TRBD2 agrees at 14 bases. Germline V gene lookup returns CDR1 MDHEN and CDR2 SYDVKM. This CDR3 contains 17 residues. With 6 bases clipped from V and 2 bases from J, the junction kept 6 bases outside the gene matches. CDR3 residues: CASSWGLAGVAYNEQFF. In nucleotides, the CDR3 is TGTGCCAGCAGCTGGGGACTAGCGGGAGTTGCCTACAATGAGCAGTTCTTC.

The sample holds one count of this clone. The genes are TRBV27 and TRBJ1-6; D gene unclear. V gave up 0 bases and J gave up 7 bases, with 10 bases separating them. Germline V gene data show CDR1 as MNHEY and CDR2 as SMNVEV (reference sequence). The CDR3 totals 15 residues. The CDR3 spells CASSLSREKNSPLHF. The CDR3 coding sequence is TGTGCCAGCAGTTTATCAAGAGAGAAAAATTCACCCCTCCACTTT.

V is TRBV28 and J is TRBJ2-3, with 13 bases lining up with TRBD2. The ends lost 4 bases at V and 4 bases at J; junction bases unmatched: 8. Germline lookup yields CDR1 MDHEN and CDR2 SYDVKM. The CDR3 runs to 17 residues. This CDR3 is CASSSSGTSGAPDTQYF. In DNA, the CDR3 is TGTGCCAGCAGTTCTTCCGGGACTAGCGGGGCCCCAGATACGCAGTATTTT.

The V and J genes are TRBV28 and TRBJ1-2, with 12 bases identical to TRBD1. Trimming at V came to 6 bases and at J to 5 bases, leaving 10 bases not matched to a gene. The germline V gene encodes CDR1 MDHEN and CDR2 SYDVKM. The CDR3 loop spans 16 amino acids. CDR3 DNA: TGTGCCAGCAGCCTAGGGGGACAGGGGGCGAGTTATGGCTACACCTTC. Amino acid sequence: CASSLGGQGASYGYTF.

The chain joins TRBV5-1 to TRBJ1-1; D gene ambiguous. Germline CDR1 SGHRS, CDR2 YFSETQ. V was trimmed by 4 bases and J by 0 bases, leaving 10 bases between them. The CDR3 has 14 amino acids. DNA for the CDR3: TGCGCCAGCAGCGTGGGAGGCCTGAACACTGAAGCTTTCTTT. It translates to CASSVGGLNTEAFF.